This TCR beta chain was captured by sequencing in a study of vaccination effects on CD4 cells after COVID-19 (dated by TCRdb to 2021 to 2024). Regarding the study in general: In the ViraFEST assay, PBMC were stimulated with viral peptide pools, and antigen-specific CD4+ T cell clonotypes were then identified by expansion using TCR sequencing. Each participant received two doses of an mRNA SARS-CoV-2 vaccine, either BNT162b2 or mRNA-1273. Two million PBMC per well were cultured in IMDM with about 4.5% human AB serum, 10 IU/ml IL-2 and gentamicin, plus 10 ug/ml peptides. The study compared SARS-CoV-2 spike-specific CD4+ TCR repertoires before and after mRNA vaccination in COVID-19 convalescent patients and infection-naive vaccine recipients. Altogether, over 9 COVID-19 convalescent patients and a handful of SARS-CoV-2-naive healthy vaccine recipients made up the full study. The Oncomine TCR Beta short-read assay on an Illumina iSeq 100 was used to sequence cultures from other donors in the study. Study-wide conclusions, independent of this receptor: In healthy vaccine recipients, vaccine-induced clones were almost all SARS-CoV-2 mono-reactive, with only 1 of 255 being cross-reactive with common cold coronaviruses. The study was limited by a small number of convalescent patients and lacked early post-infection timepoints. Marked clonal contraction was observed in both infection-induced and vaccine-induced clones at late post-vaccination timepoints, consistent with waning T cell responses.

After 10 to 11 days of culture, CD4+ T cells were isolated with the EasySep CD4+ T cell isolation kit. Healthy vaccine recipients had no prior SARS-CoV-2 infection, confirmed by negative nucleocapsid antibodies before and after vaccination. On days 3 and 7, half of the culture medium was replaced with fresh IL-2-containing medium. Each peptide stimulation condition was cultured in triplicate wells unless otherwise noted. PBMC were separated from whole blood using Ficoll-Paque Plus gradient centrifugation and were then either cryopreserved at -140C or used fresh. The QIAamp micro DNA kit was used to extract genomic DNA from the cultured CD4+ T cells. Libraries were constructed by the immunoSEQ multiplex PCR assay. DNA from the CD4+ T cells that had been cultured and isolated underwent TCR beta CDR3 sequencing. As for how the authors treated the data: Non-productive TCR sequences were removed, reads were trimmed to the CDR3 region, and CDR3s of at least 7 amino acids were retained. The MANAFEST web app was used to identify antigen-specific clonotypes by comparing expansion in peptide wells with expansion in reference cultures. Positive clones required FDR<0.05 expansion versus reference and all other wells, odds ratio above 5, and frequency above 0.1% in two replicate wells. A clonotype was defined as cross-reactive if the clonotype was significantly expanded both in SARS-CoV-2 spike wells and in at least one common cold coronavirus spike condition. CDR3 similarity was assessed by Levenshtein distance with the stringdist R package, and unrooted trees were built with ape in R 3.6.1. This is the immuneACCESS table as TCRdb keeps it, with only in-frame sequences that have V and J called. A part of the clones is gone; compared with another copy, unresolved V genes explain less than half, and the rest is unexplained. V and J calls and clone size are as listed in that table; D and trimming were resolved from the DNA. Here the sample has about 74,000 clones; approximately 71% occur a single time. Of the sample, around 2.1% is held by the ten largest clones.

A word on this clone: No cognate antigen has been identified for it. No base quality information exists; no much larger clone differs at one position.

The germline V gene (reference sequence) gives CDR1 as SGHKS and CDR2 as YYEKEE. V is cut back by 4 bases and J by 3 bases, with 13 bases in the junction unmatched. Its CDR3 holds 17 amino acids, cysteine through phenylalanine. Only CDR3 DNA remains: 51 bases, in frame from the first base. Here the chain combines TRBV5-5 and TRBJ1-3; 7 central nucleotides agree with TRBD1. This receptor was taken from a human donor who received a COVID-19 vaccine. Sequences were derived from CD4+ T cells from PBMCs cultured without peptide, sampled before COVID-19 vaccination. The CDR3 corresponds to CASSLQPAGQIGNTIYF. DNA sequence: TGTGCCAGCAGCCTCCAGCCCGCGGGACAGATTGGAAACACCATATATTTT.